These 22 T cell receptor beta chains were sequenced from one sample in a study of early stage breast cancer tumors. The repertoire was sequenced with immunoSEQ multiplex PCR; TCRdb's copy has only in-frame clones and lacks some. This table has 30,000 or so clones, around 70% appearing once. Input material: blood. Source of these receptors: a person in their fifties or sixties with breast cancer.

Details on this clone: One end of the junction is discordant with germline, which a read error may explain. V usage is TRBV12-5 and J usage is TRBJ2-7; 10 bases line up with TRBD2. There are 16 residues in the CDR3. In germline, CDR1 is LGHNT, CDR2 FRNRAP. Written as DNA, the CDR3 is TGTGCTAGTGGTTTGGTAGCGGGAGGGGGCTCCTTCGAGCAGTACTTC. Translation gives CASGLVAGGGSFEQYF.

This clone qualifies as medium-sized. V gene TRBV30 combines with J gene TRBJ1-5; D not certain. This CDR3 region has 14 residues. Looked up from germline, CDR1 is GTSNPN and CDR2 is SVGIG (reference sequence). Trimming left V 0 bases short and J 5 bases short, with 11 bases between. The CDR3 protein is CAWSVRDGHQPQHF. The CDR3 bases are TGTGCCTGGAGTGTGAGGGATGGCCATCAGCCCCAGCATTTT.

The J gene is TRBJ1-5, the V gene TRBV2; D is perhaps TRBD1 (5 bases). The CDR3 runs 13 residues. Germline values: CDR1 SNHLY, CDR2 FYNNEI. V dropped 6 bases and J dropped 0 bases, with 6 bases sitting between them. Written as DNA, the CDR3 is TGTGCCAGCAGCAGGGATAGCAATCAGCCCCAGCATTTT. It yields the protein CASSRDSNQPQHF.

This sequence joins TRBV29-1 and TRBJ1-2; a possible D gene is TRBD1 (5 bases). The V and J ends lost 1 base and 4 bases respectively, with 13 bases between them. The CDR3 covers 14 residues. Germline lookup yields CDR1 SQVTM and CDR2 ANQGSEA. The CDR3 region has the DNA TGCAGCGTTGAAGTCCCAGGGCGCGGCTATGGCTACACCTTC. It encodes CSVEVPGRGYGYTF.

The CDR3 DNA reads as TGTGCCAGCAGCTTAGTTAAGGGACTAGCGGGAGAGACCCAGTACTTC. Translation gives CASSLVKGLAGETQYF. The gene calls are TRBV7-9 and TRBJ2-5; 12 nucleotides agree with TRBD2. The CDR3 loop spans 16 amino acids. V dropped 1 base and J dropped 4; count of bases not matched to a gene: 4. Germline V gene sequence: CDR1 SEHNR, CDR2 FQNEAQ (reference sequence).

J is TRBJ1-2 and V is TRBV2; D possibly corresponds to TRBD1 (5 bases). Deletions cut 2 bases from V and 2 bases from J, with 9 bases between. The CDR3 runs 14 residues. The germline V gene has CDR1 SNHLY and CDR2 FYNNEI. This CDR3 reads CASSEYTGNYGYTF. The DNA of the CDR3 is TGTGCCAGCAGTGAATACACAGGAAACTATGGCTACACCTTC.

This chain uses TRBV19 with TRBJ1-1; D is ambiguous. V was pared by 7 bases and J by 3 bases, with 6 bases between. The CDR3 runs 11 residues. The germline gives CDR1 LNHDA, CDR2 SQIVND (reference sequence). CDR3 sequence: CASTLDTEAFF. For the CDR3, the DNA is TGTGCCAGTACCCTCGACACTGAAGCTTTCTTT.

J is TRBJ2-2 and V is TRBV11-2, with a possible D match to TRBD2 (5 bases). The CDR3 is 16 residues long. Trimming shortened V by 1 base and J by 5 bases, and 14 bases separated the two germline ends. Germline CDR1 is SGHAT and CDR2 is FQNNGV. The CDR3 protein is CASSLGGYGLTGELFF. The CDR3 nucleotides read TGTGCCAGCAGCTTAGGAGGGTATGGGTTGACCGGGGAGCTGTTTTTT.

CDR3 residues: CASSPAPSGSLGDTQYF. In DNA, the CDR3 is TGTGCCAGCAGCCCTGCCCCTAGCGGGAGCCTAGGTGATACGCAGTATTTT. This chain connects TRBV11-2 to TRBJ2-3, with 10 bases lining up with TRBD2. The CDR3 sequence is 17 residues long. Trimming cost V 5 bases and J 6 bases; bases outside gene matches: 14. Germline CDR1 SGHAT, CDR2 FQNNGV.

This rearrangement joins TRBV4-3 to TRBJ1-1, with D possibly matching TRBD1 (5 bases). V was shortened by 1 base and J by 0 bases, with 15 bases between the two germline ends. The CDR3 extends over 17 amino acids. The germline CDR1 and CDR2 sequences are LGHNA and YSLEER. The CDR3 sequence is CASSQARDVPLNTEAFF. The CDR3 DNA sequence: TGCGCCAGCAGCCAAGCACGGGACGTCCCCTTGAACACTGAAGCTTTCTTT.

The gene calls are TRBV4-3 and TRBJ1-5, with TRBD1 as a possible D gene (5 bases). Deletions cut 0 bases from V and 9 bases from J, with 12 bases between. The CDR3 is 14 amino acids. CDR1 is LGHNA and CDR2 is YSLEER in the germline V gene. The CDR3 coding sequence is TGCGCCAGCAGCCAAGAGGTCGGGGCCCGGCCCCAGCATTTT. It encodes CASSQEVGARPQHF.

This chain joins TRBV29-1 and TRBJ2-7, with 7 bases identical to TRBD1. V shed 3 bases, J shed 3 bases, and the junction held 2 bases outside the gene matches. This CDR3 spans 12 amino acids. Germline V gene lookup returns CDR1 SQVTM and CDR2 ANQGSEA. CDR3 protein: CSVDAGGYEQYF. The CDR3 coding sequence is TGCAGCGTTGATGCAGGGGGCTACGAGCAGTACTTC.

The V call is TRBV28, the J call TRBJ2-3; D uncertain. The V gene lost 5 bases and the J gene lost 0 bases, with 6 bases spanning the gap. CDR1 is MDHEN, CDR2 SYDVKM, per germline. CDR3 size: 13 residues. For the CDR3, the DNA is TGTGCCAGCAGTCTACCTAGCACAGATACGCAGTATTTT. It codes for CASSLPSTDTQYF.

The V and J genes are TRBV7-9 and TRBJ2-7; D not resolved. Germline CDR1 and CDR2: SEHNR and FQNEAQ (reference sequence). The CDR3 runs 14 residues. The germline V and J ends were trimmed by 4 bases and 5 bases, with 15 bases remaining between them. The CDR3 spells CASSSPRRVDEQYF. The CDR3 nucleotides are TGTGCCAGCAGCTCCCCCCGTAGGGTGGACGAGCAGTACTTC.

This sequence joins TRBV7-2 and TRBJ1-1; D gene ambiguous. There are 13 residues in the CDR3. Germline CDR1 and CDR2: SGHTA and FQGNSA. V was pared by 5 bases and J by 0 bases, with 7 bases between. CDR3 DNA sequence: TGTGCCAGCAGCCAGACAATGAACACTGAAGCTTTCTTT. Protein sequence: CASSQTMNTEAFF.

V usage is TRBV2 and J usage is TRBJ1-1; D ambiguous. The CDR3 consists of 14 residues. Germline V gene lookup returns CDR1 SNHLY and CDR2 FYNNEI. With 6 bases removed from V and 6 bases from J, the gap between germline ends came to 17 bases. CDR3 in amino acids: CASSSGMGSSEAFF. The CDR3 DNA sequence: TGTGCCAGCAGCTCTGGGATGGGAAGCTCTGAAGCTTTCTTT.

This chain uses TRBV30 with TRBJ1-2; D gene unclear. Trimming pared 0 bases from V and 7 bases from J, leaving 12 bases between. CDR1 and CDR2 (germline): GTSNPN, SVGIG (reference sequence). This CDR3 contains 13 residues. CDR3 bases: TGTGCCTGGAGTGTACTGGCAGGTGGTGGCTACACCTTC. Amino acids: CAWSVLAGGGYTF.

The rearrangement joins TRBV5-1 to TRBJ2-7; tentatively, D is TRBD1 (6 bases). The V and J ends lost 0 bases and 3 bases respectively, with 10 bases between them. The length of the CDR3 is 14 residues. Per germline, CDR1 SGHRS and CDR2 YFSETQ. The CDR3 loop is CASSLDQGNYEQYF. CDR3 DNA: TGCGCCAGCAGCTTGGACCAGGGGAACTACGAGCAGTACTTC.

Note on this clone: One junction end does not reproduce the germline sequence, and a read error may be involved. The chain carries TRBV19 and TRBJ1-1, with 9 bases fitting TRBD1. Per the germline V gene, CDR1 is LNHDA and CDR2 is SQIVND (reference sequence). This CDR3 contains 15 residues. CDR3 region: CASIIGQGMNTEAFF. The CDR3 DNA reads TGTGCCAGTATTATAGGACAGGGGATGAACACTGAAGCTTTCTTT.

The chain combines TRBV6-6 with TRBJ1-1; TRBD1 might be the D (5 bases). Trimming removed 5 bases from V and 4 bases from J, with 11 bases in between. The length of the CDR3 is 13 residues. CDR1 and CDR2 from the germline V gene are MNHNY and SVGAGI (reference sequence). CDR3 DNA: TGTGCCAGCAGTCTCTTGCAGGGCACTGAAGCTTTCTTT. As protein: CASSLLQGTEAFF.

The chain joins TRBV6-5 to TRBJ2-7; D is possibly TRBD1 (5 bases). The CDR3 totals 15 residues. Germline CDR1 is MNHEY and CDR2 is SVGAGI. Trimming pared 2 bases from V and 1 base from J, leaving 12 bases between. CDR3 nucleotides: TGTGCCAGCAGTTACGGGGCTTCGACTTCCTACGAGCAGTACTTC. Its translation is CASSYGASTSYEQYF.

The V call is TRBV6-1, the J call TRBJ2-1; the match to TRBD2 covers 10 bases. CDR3 length: 18 residues. CDR1 and CDR2 from the germline V gene are MNHNS and SASEGT. Germline trimming cut 2 bases from V and 7 bases from J; bases unmatched to any gene: 14. The CDR3: CASSEFGASGSKVNEQFF. The CDR3 bases are TGTGCCAGCAGTGAATTTGGAGCTAGCGGGAGTAAGGTAAATGAGCAGTTCTTC.